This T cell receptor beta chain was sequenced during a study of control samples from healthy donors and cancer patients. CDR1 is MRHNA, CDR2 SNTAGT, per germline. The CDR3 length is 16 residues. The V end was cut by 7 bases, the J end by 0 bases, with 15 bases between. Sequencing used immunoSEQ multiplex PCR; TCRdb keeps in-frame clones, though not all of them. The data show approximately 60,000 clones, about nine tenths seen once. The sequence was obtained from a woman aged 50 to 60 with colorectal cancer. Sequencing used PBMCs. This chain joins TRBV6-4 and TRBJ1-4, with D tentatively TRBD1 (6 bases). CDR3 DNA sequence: TGTGCCAGCATTATCTTCAGGGGAGCAACTAATGAAAAACTGTTTTTT. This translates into CASIIFRGATNEKLFF.